A selection of T cell receptor beta chains follows, all from one sample in a study of blood T cell repertoires in COVID-19. This table comes from immunoSEQ multiplex PCR, and its TCRdb copy is limited to in-frame clones, with some not included. Of just over 150,000 clones listed, 85% to 90% are singletons. Sequencing was done on a sample of PBMCs or T cells enriched from blood (not recorded which). The receptors were gathered from a woman aged 45-65 years who had recovered from COVID-19. The conserved cysteine and the conserved F or W are not part of the CDR3 here. D genes are given only for firm matches.

D gene | J gene | V gene | CDR3 protein
NA | TRBJ2-2 | TRBV6-2/TRBV6-3 | ASSSLTGELF
NA | TRBJ2-7 | TRBV21-1 | ASSKAWGRGEQY
TRBD1 | TRBJ1-2 | TRBV18 | ASSRQGSNYGYT
NA | TRBJ1-4 | TRBV5-1 | ASSWSGGGTTNEKLF
NA | TRBJ2-3 | TRBV20-1 | SASLSDTQY
TRBD1 | TRBJ1-1 | TRBV11-3 | ASSPIALTGKRNTEAF
NA | TRBJ1-5 | TRBV6-2/TRBV6-3 | ASSYPRDWYSNQPQH
NA | TRBJ1-5 | TRBV19 | ASNSGYSNQPQH
TRBD1 | TRBJ1-1 | TRBV5-1 | ASSLDWETGGMNTEAF
TRBD1 | TRBJ1-1 | TRBV5-6 | ASSPPQGARHTEAF
TRBD2 | TRBJ2-5 | TRBV14 | ASSGLRRGGQETQY
NA | TRBJ1-1 | TRBV5-1 | ASSLARLGTEAF
TRBD2 | TRBJ2-2 | TRBV6-2/TRBV6-3 | ASSRTSGGPNTGELF
NA | TRBJ1-4 | TRBV19 | ASSPSGATNEKLF
TRBD1 | TRBJ1-3 | TRBV2 | ASRGGTGLGNTIY
TRBD2 | TRBJ2-5 | TRBV19 | ASSVFSGGTRQETQY
TRBD1 | TRBJ1-2 | TRBV3-1/TRBV3-2 | ASRSGQWYGYT
TRBD1 | TRBJ2-7 | TRBV4-3 | ASSRTGSYEQY